The 20 T cell receptor beta chains below come from one sample, sequenced in a study of radiotherapy plus CTLA-4 blockade in lung cancer. Assay used: immunoSEQ multiplex PCR; TCRdb lists only in-frame clones, some missing. The sample has about 45,000 clones, almost 65% seen once. Sequencing used peripheral blood, obtained from a patient treated with radiotherapy plus ipilimumab. These receptor sequences come from a human donor with non-small cell lung cancer who had a partial response to radiotherapy plus ipilimumab.

The rearrangement joins TRBV7-9 to TRBJ1-1; perhaps TRBD1 as D (6 bases). Germline assignment: CDR1 SEHNR and CDR2 FQNEAQ (reference sequence). The CDR3 has 15 amino acids. The V end was cut by 3 bases, the J end by 8 bases, with 19 bases between. CDR3 DNA sequence: TGTGCCAGCAGCTTTCGAACCCTCAGGGGACCCGAAGCTTTCTTT. It is translated as CASSFRTLRGPEAFF.

The gene calls are TRBV11-3 and TRBJ2-7; 8 bases line up with TRBD2. CDR3 length: 15 residues. Germline-derived CDR1 and CDR2 are SGHNT and YENEEA. V trimming: 8 bases; J trimming: 4 bases; junction bases outside the gene matches: 13. The CDR3 nucleotides read TGTGCCAGCCGTCAGCGAGCGGGAGAGGTATACGAGCAGTACTTC. Its protein product is CASRQRAGEVYEQYF.

This chain uses TRBV7-2 with TRBJ2-2; a possible D gene is TRBD2 (5 bases). The V gene's germline CDR1 is SGHTA and CDR2 FQGNSA. This CDR3 has 15 amino acids. V lost 5 bases to trimming and J lost 4 bases, with 14 bases between them. The CDR3 region is CASSGRGWTTGELFF. The CDR3 DNA reads as TGTGCCAGCAGCGGACGCGGGTGGACCACCGGGGAGCTGTTTTTT.

This clone has just one count. The rearrangement uses TRBV4-2 and TRBJ1-2, with 8 bases matching TRBD1. The J segment lost 7 bases and the V segment lost 0 bases, leaving 1 base of the junction unmatched. The CDR3 is made up of 13 amino acids. Looked up from germline, CDR1 is LGHNA and CDR2 is YNFKEQ. Here the CDR3 DNA reads TGTGCCAGCAGCCAAGAAGGACAGGGTGGCTACACCTTC. It is translated as CASSQEGQGGYTF.

The rearrangement uses TRBV7-9 and TRBJ2-7, with 10 positions matching TRBD2. The length of the CDR3 is 16 residues. CDR1 is SEHNR and CDR2 is FQNEAQ in the germline V gene (reference sequence). Germline trimming cut 4 bases from V and 0 bases from J; bases unmatched to any gene: 6. CDR3 in DNA: TGTGCCAGCAGCTCCACTAGCGGGGCCCACTCCTACGAGCAGTACTTC. The encoded protein is CASSSTSGAHSYEQYF.

In the case of this clone: Relative to the germline gene, one junction end is altered; a read error may explain this. V and J are TRBV6-1 and TRBJ2-5, with D possibly being TRBD1 (6 bases). The CDR3 has 17 amino acids. CDR1 and CDR2 from the germline V gene are MNHNS and SASEGT. CDR3 sequence: CAISESGGARQQETQYF. Here the CDR3 DNA reads TGTGCCATCAGTGAGTCTGGGGGCGCTCGCCAACAAGAGACCCAGTACTTC.

Comments on this clone: At one of its ends the junction is not consistent with the germline gene, which may arise from a read error. The chain is built from TRBV27 and TRBJ1-1; D may be TRBD1 (5 bases). CDR1 and CDR2 (germline): MNHEY, SMNVEV (reference sequence). CDR3 size: 14 residues. The CDR3 spells CASSLNGGGTEASF. DNA for the CDR3: TGTGCCAGCAGTTTAAACGGGGGAGGCACTGAAGCTTCCTTT.

The chain joins TRBV6-5 to TRBJ2-3; D is undetermined. There are 15 residues in the CDR3. Germline V gene data show CDR1 as MNHEY and CDR2 as SVGAGI. The V end was cut by 2 bases, the J end by 0 bases, with 9 bases between. The chain's CDR3 is CASSYQVTSTDTQYF. The CDR3 region has the DNA TGTGCCAGCAGTTACCAGGTCACTAGCACAGATACGCAGTATTTT.

J is TRBJ1-1 and V is TRBV19, with D possibly being TRBD1 (5 bases). Germline assignment: CDR1 LNHDA and CDR2 SQIVND (reference sequence). Between the trimmed V and J ends, which lost 3 bases and 3 bases, there was a span of 11 bases. This CDR3 is 14 amino acids long. CDR3 DNA: TGTGCCAGTAGTATTCAGGGTGGGGACACTGAAGCTTTCTTT. Its translation is CASSIQGGDTEAFF.

The V and J genes are TRBV7-3 and TRBJ2-7; TRBD1 aligns across 9 bases. V was clipped by 5 bases and J by 4 bases; unmatched bases: 6. This CDR3 contains 14 residues. Germline V gene data show CDR1 as SGHTA and CDR2 as FQGTGA. The CDR3 protein is CASSRTGEWYEQYF. The CDR3 DNA reads as TGTGCCAGCAGCCGGACAGGGGAATGGTACGAGCAGTACTTC.

The chain carries TRBV6-1 and TRBJ1-1, with a tentative D call TRBD1 (6 bases). The germline V and J ends were trimmed by 8 bases and 0 bases, with 13 bases remaining between them. Germline CDR1 is MNHNS and CDR2 is SASEGT. The CDR3 is 14 amino acids. The CDR3 nucleotides are TGTGCCAGCGTGTGGGGGCCCGTGAACACTGAAGCTTTCTTT. Its translation: CASVWGPVNTEAFF.

V and J are TRBV10-2 and TRBJ2-1, with 13 bases lining up with TRBD2. This CDR3 spans 15 amino acids. The V segment lost 5 bases and the J segment 2 bases; nucleotides outside the gene matches: 0. Germline V lookup: CDR1 WSHSY, CDR2 SAAADI. The CDR3 DNA reads as TGCGCCAGCAGTACTAGCGGGAGGGCCTACAATGAGCAGTTCTTC. This sequence encodes CASSTSGRAYNEQFF.

The chain is built from TRBV5-1 and TRBJ2-3, with unresolved D. V was shortened by 5 bases and J by 7 bases, with 11 bases between the two germline ends. Looked up from germline, CDR1 is SGHRS and CDR2 is YFSETQ. The CDR3 contains 12 residues. The CDR3 DNA is TGCGCCAGCAGTGAATCCGGTCATACGCAGTATTTT. Protein product: CASSESGHTQYF. Supplemented by reference TRBV5-1 and TRBJ2-3, the full variable domain reads KAGVTQTPRYLIKTRGQQVTLSCSPISGHRSVSWYQQTPGQGLQFLFEYFSETQRNKGNFPGRFSGRQFSNSRSEMNVSTLELGDSALYLCASSESGHTQYFGPGTRLTVL.

This chain joins TRBV19 and TRBJ1-1, with 8 bases aligning to TRBD1. This CDR3 comprises 20 residues. Germline CDR1 and CDR2: LNHDA and SQIVND (reference sequence). Trimming removed 4 bases from V and 4 bases from J; junction bases left unmatched: 23. The CDR3 loop is CASSTPQGRGLVGLGTEAFF. The CDR3 nucleotides read TGTGCCAGTAGTACTCCCCAGGGCAGGGGGCTGGTCGGGTTGGGCACTGAAGCTTTCTTT.

CDR3: CASSGTSLGAGELFF. DNA for the CDR3: TGCGCCAGCAGCGGGACTAGCCTGGGAGCCGGGGAGCTGTTTTTT. This chain connects TRBV5-1 to TRBJ2-2; 9 bases align to TRBD2. Germline trimming cut 4 bases from V and 6 bases from J; bases unmatched to any gene: 7. CDR3 length: 15 amino acids. CDR1 and CDR2 (germline): SGHRS, YFSETQ.

The chain is built from TRBV6-5 and TRBJ2-7, with D possibly being TRBD2 (5 bases). The CDR3 totals 13 residues. With 6 bases removed from V and 2 bases from J, the gap between germline ends came to 11 bases. Germline V gene lookup returns CDR1 MNHEY and CDR2 SVGAGI. The CDR3 loop reads CASSRGPTYEQYF. CDR3 DNA sequence: TGTGCCAGCAGCCGCGGGCCCACCTACGAGCAGTACTTC.

This sequence joins TRBV19 and TRBJ1-1; D is perhaps TRBD1 (5 bases). Germline V CDR1 and CDR2: LNHDA, SQIVND (reference sequence). The CDR3 sequence is 14 residues long. Trimming cost V 8 bases and J 4 bases, with 17 bases left between them. In nucleotides, the CDR3 is TGTGCCAGTGGAGTGACGGGACTCGGCACTGAAGCTTTCTTT. Encoded protein: CASGVTGLGTEAFF.

The chain joins TRBV7-9 to TRBJ1-4; no reliable D call. The CDR3 contains 16 residues. Germline CDR1 and CDR2: SEHNR and FQNEAQ (reference sequence). Trimming stripped 4 bases from V and 2 bases from J, with 14 bases between. This chain's CDR3 is CASSSLRGGTNEKLFF. DNA of the CDR3: TGTGCCAGCAGCTCCCTCCGGGGAGGGACTAATGAAAAACTGTTTTTT.

The CDR3 protein is CAWSVEGELFF. Written as DNA, the CDR3 is TGTGCCTGGAGTGTAGAGGGGGAGCTGTTTTTT. This chain uses TRBV30 with TRBJ2-2, with D uncertain. Trimming shortened V by 0 bases and J by 8 bases, and 4 bases separated the two germline ends. This CDR3 spans 11 amino acids. The germline gives CDR1 GTSNPN, CDR2 SVGIG (reference sequence).

This clone came up a few times. V and J are TRBV11-2 and TRBJ2-5; unclear D gene. The tail of the sequence fits TRBJ2-7 better, so the J call may be wrong. Germline V gene data show CDR1 as SGHAT and CDR2 as FQNNGV. The CDR3 covers 14 residues. Here the CDR3 reads CASSLDGVLYEQYF. Written as DNA, the CDR3 is TGTGCCAGCAGCTTAGATGGAGTGCTTTACGAGCAGTACTTC.